Sequencing of this T cell receptor (beta chain) was carried out in a study of Ad26.COV2.S vaccination and SARS-CoV-2 variants. Study-wide results and limits: Vaccine and placebo recipients had comparable breadth of non-spike TCRs.

CDR3 length: 15 amino acids. Germline values: CDR1 SEHNR, CDR2 FQNEAQ (reference sequence). With 4 bases removed from V and 5 bases from J, the gap between germline ends came to 14 bases. Noted treatment: roughly 19 received Ad26.COV2.S at low or high dose, single or two shots; about five received placebo; per-sample allocation not given. Day 63 after the first injection of vaccine or placebo was the sampling time. As concerns this clone: What it binds is not known.

TCRdb keeps only in-frame clones here, not all; method: immunoSEQ multiplex PCR. The sample has about 460,000 clones; 89% are singletons. This sequence originates from a person between 18 and 60 years old who received the Ad26.COV2.S COVID-19 vaccine or a placebo. The input for sequencing was peripheral blood, taken in a trial of Ad26.COV2.S vaccine versus placebo. The chain links TRBV7-9 to TRBJ1-4, with D perhaps TRBD1 (6 bases). The DNA of the CDR3 is TGTGCCAGCAGCTCCAGGGGTCTGGAGAATGAAAAACTGTTTTTT. It encodes CASSSRGLENEKLFF. The whole variable domain, filled in from reference TRBV7-9 and TRBJ1-4, reads DTGVSQNPRHKITKRGQNVTFRCDPISEHNRLYWYRQTLGQGPEFLTYFQNEAQLEKSRLLSDRFSAERPKGSFSTLEIQRTEQGDSAMYLCASSSRGLENEKLFFGSGTQLSVL.